This T cell receptor (beta chain) is from a study of CD8 T cells in ankylosing spondylitis. General observations from the study: As reported, disease-linked clones showed significant enrichment in matched ankylosing spondylitis synovial fluid. There was a TCR beta motif, made of 7 or 8 highly homologous variants, that appeared characteristic of ankylosing spondylitis blood.

This clonotype was seen more than once but under ten times. Its antigen is still unknown. 5'-RACE, quantitative and with molecular barcodes, yielded the TCR beta libraries. TCRdb ran MiXCR on the 5' RACE reads and lists one entry per CDR3 protein. This table holds 150,000 to 200,000 distinct CDR3 sequences, about 17% found once. Specimen: blood, either unsorted or a sorted T cell fraction (not recorded which). The clonotype comes from a male donor with ankylosing spondylitis or in good health (not recorded which).

For the CDR3, the DNA is TGTGCCAGCGGCAAGGGGACCTCTCGGTCGAATGAGCAGTTCTTC. Protein: CASGKGTSRSNEQFF. The chain links TRBV28 to TRBJ2-1, with D tentatively TRBD1 or TRBD2 (5 bases each). Trimming left V 8 bases short and J 7 bases short, with 21 bases between. Germline values: CDR1 MDHEN, CDR2 SYDVKM. The length of the CDR3 is 15 residues.